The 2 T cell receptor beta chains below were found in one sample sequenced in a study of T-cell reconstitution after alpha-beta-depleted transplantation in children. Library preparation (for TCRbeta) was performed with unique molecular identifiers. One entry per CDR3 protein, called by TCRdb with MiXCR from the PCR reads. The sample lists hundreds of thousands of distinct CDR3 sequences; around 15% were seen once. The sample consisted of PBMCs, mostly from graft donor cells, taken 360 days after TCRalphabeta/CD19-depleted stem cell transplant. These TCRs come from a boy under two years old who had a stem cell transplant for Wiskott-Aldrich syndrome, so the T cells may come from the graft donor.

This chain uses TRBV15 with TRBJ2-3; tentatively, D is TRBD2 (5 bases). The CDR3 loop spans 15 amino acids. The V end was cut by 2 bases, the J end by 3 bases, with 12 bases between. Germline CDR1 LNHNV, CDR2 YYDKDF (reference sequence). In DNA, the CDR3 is TGTGCCACCAGCAGAATACGTCGGGAAACAGATACGCAGTATTTT. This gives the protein CATSRIRRETDTQYF.

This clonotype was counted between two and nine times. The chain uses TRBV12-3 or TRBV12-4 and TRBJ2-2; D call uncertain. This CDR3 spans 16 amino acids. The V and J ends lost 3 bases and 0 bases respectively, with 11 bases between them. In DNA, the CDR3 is TGTGCCAGCAGTTTTTTAGGGCCTCCGAACACCGGGGAGCTGTTTTTT. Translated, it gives CASSFLGPPNTGELFF.